This TCR beta chain was sequenced for a study of blood T cell repertoires in COVID-19. On the study more broadly: Some COVID-19 samples were acute and others convalescent; all came from the United States, Italy and Spain. Sample material is recorded as cDNA or gDNA derived from T cells, B-cell-depleted T cells, or PBMCs.

While infection was still active, Seattle patients were enrolled and then followed longitudinally. Germline loops: CDR1 LNHDA, CDR2 SQIVND (reference sequence). J was trimmed by 2 bases and V by 5 bases; bases with no gene match: 3. This CDR3 region has 13 residues. Study processing details: Nucleated cell number was recorded as an estimate derived from reference gene primer amplification. Libraries were prepared by immunoSEQ multiplex PCR; TCRdb keeps only in-frame clonotypes and omits some of them. For V, J and clone size, that table is used; D and trimming come from the DNA. The sample lists 120,000 or so clones; 65% to 85% were seen once.

The TCR comes from a man aged 25-40 years with COVID-19, enrolled during active disease. The chain is built from TRBV19 and TRBJ2-7, with 7 positions matching TRBD1. The sequenced sample consisted of peripheral blood. In DNA form, the CDR3 reads TGTGCCAGTAGTGACAGGGTTACCTACGAGCAGTACTTC. Translating gives CASSDRVTYEQYF.